This T cell receptor (beta chain) was identified in a study of regulatory T cells in long-lasting Graves disease. Study-wide context: Duration of antithyroid drug therapy among newly diagnosed Graves' patients was under 3 months.

To make TCR beta libraries, researchers used iRepertoire HTBI primers and Arm-PCR of CDR3 regions. Authors' analysis steps: Across samples, 60 or so TRBV and some 14 TRBJ segments were found. Using its own MiXCR run on the multiplex PCR reads, TCRdb lists one record per CDR3 protein. The authors' filters were not applied to this entry. The profile shows fewer than 500,000 distinct CDR3 sequences, 15% to 20% of them singletons. Germline V gene lookup returns CDR1 LGHNT and CDR2 FRNRAP. V was cut by 6 bases and J by 5 bases, with 13 bases left in between. The CDR3 is 13 amino acids. A few counts support this clonotype. Its target is not known. Whole-study results and caveats: Lower TCR diversity was seen in persistent Graves' patients than in newly diagnosed ones.

Time point in this sample: newly diagnosed GD, antithyroid drugs for less than 3 months. Researchers made the TCR library from RNA that was extracted from PBMCs. These sequences were also reported in another study, on T cells in Graves' hyperthyroidism and ophthalmopathy. That investigation notes: Orbital computed tomography and thyroid ultrasound, together with serum TRAb and thyroxine and clinical symptoms, were used for diagnoses.

The source is a middle-aged man with Graves disease. The sample was peripheral blood mononuclear cells (PBMCs), taken at new diagnosis, from a patient treated with antithyroid drugs. V gene TRBV12-5 combines with J gene TRBJ2-5; possibly TRBD2 for D (5 bases). CDR3 DNA sequence: TGTGCTAGTGGCACCCGACCGGGGGAGACCCAGTACTTC. It is translated as CASGTRPGETQYF.